This TCR beta chain derives from a study of Ad26.COV2.S vaccination and SARS-CoV-2 variants. Study-wide results and limits: Recipients of either vaccine or placebo displayed similar breadth of non-spike TCRs.

The treatment is: about 20 received Ad26.COV2.S at low or high dose, single or two shots; about 5 received placebo; per-sample allocation not given. Sampling was done on day 63 after the first vaccine or placebo injection. The method was immunoSEQ multiplex PCR; TCRdb's version includes in-frame clones alone and lacks a portion of them. Of 300,000 to 350,000 clones detected, around 85% appear once; the ten largest clones hold approximately 2.2%. This CDR3 has 14 residues. V lost 1 base and J 1 base, leaving 7 bases between the germline ends. Germline V lookup: CDR1 LGHNA, CDR2 YNFKEQ. As for this clone: Its matching antigen is unknown.

The TCR was taken from a person between 18 and 65 years old who received the Ad26.COV2.S COVID-19 vaccine or a placebo. The V call is TRBV4-2, the J call TRBJ1-1, with D unclear. This specimen consisted of peripheral blood, obtained in a trial of Ad26.COV2.S vaccine versus placebo. The DNA for the CDR3 is TGTGCCAGCAGCCAAGTTCGGGCGAACACTGAAGCTTTCTTT. It translates to CASSQVRANTEAFF.